This record concerns one T cell receptor beta chain sequence. Its antigen is unknown. No qualities accompany the bases; no much larger clone lies one base away. CDR1 and CDR2 were assigned from the germline V gene (reference sequence) as LNHDA and SQIVND. The V end loses 6 bases and the J end loses 4 bases, and a stretch of 15 bases separates them. Spanning cysteine to phenylalanine, the CDR3 consists of 15 amino acids. Only the CDR3 portion is preserved as DNA: 45 bases, with reading frame beginning at the first base. The immunoSEQ Assay, a bias-controlled multiplex PCR, was used to amplify TCRbeta CDR3 regions from genomic DNA. From the authors' description of their analysis: The number of nucleated cells in each sample was estimated by amplification of reference gene primers within the assay. To quantify the absolute abundance of each unique TCRbeta CDR3 rearrangement, sequence reads were collapsed and filtered. For each sample, productive Simpson clonality was calculated as the square root of Simpson's diversity index over productive rearrangements. As stored in TCRdb, this immuneACCESS dataset retains in-frame rearrangements with V and J assigned. A fraction of the clones does not appear; measured against another copy, unresolved V genes explain less than half of the discrepancy, and the remainder lacks a known reason. Clonal size and the V and J genes are those of that table, whereas D and trimming came from the DNA. The sample table lists 65,000 to 90,000 clones, 82% of them with a count of one. Of the sample, around 4.3% falls within the top ten clones.

This entry is derived from a study of blood T cell repertoires in COVID-19 (dated by TCRdb to about 2020). The study in broad terms: Samples covering the acute and convalescent phases of COVID-19 were provided by collaborators in the United States, Italy and Spain. The prospective study material was composed of cDNA or gDNA derived from T cells, B-cell-depleted T cells, or PBMCs. The dataset comprised deeply sampled blood TCRbeta repertoires from subjects exposed to, actively infected with, or recovered from COVID-19. A freely available public database, intended as a resource for researchers studying the immune response to SARS-CoV-2, is where the repertoires were released. Samples came from the ongoing ImmuneRACE study (first 160 participants) plus 1,254 subjects from 6 global collaborators. Sample metadata almost always included a de-identified subject ID, COVID-19 status, age in years and sex. Where available, HLA class I and class II types were obtained from metadata supplied by the sample provider rather than from assay-based typing. Overall study results and their limits: The amount of clinical and demographic metadata varied by source and participant and was provided uncurated.

Each collaborating institution followed its own protocols to collect whole blood in K2EDTA tubes. Collaborator samples were shipped for TCRbeta analysis as frozen whole blood, isolated PBMCs, or DNA extracted from either sample type. The sequencing input was peripheral blood. The source of this sequence is a woman aged 55-69 years with acute or convalescent COVID-19. The V gene is TRBV19 and the J gene is TRBJ2-2; tentative D gene TRBD1, with 6 bases matching. This receptor carries the CDR3 CASRLTGTSTGELFF. The DNA sequence is as follows: TGTGCCAGTAGACTCACCGGGACAAGCACCGGGGAGCTGTTTTTT.